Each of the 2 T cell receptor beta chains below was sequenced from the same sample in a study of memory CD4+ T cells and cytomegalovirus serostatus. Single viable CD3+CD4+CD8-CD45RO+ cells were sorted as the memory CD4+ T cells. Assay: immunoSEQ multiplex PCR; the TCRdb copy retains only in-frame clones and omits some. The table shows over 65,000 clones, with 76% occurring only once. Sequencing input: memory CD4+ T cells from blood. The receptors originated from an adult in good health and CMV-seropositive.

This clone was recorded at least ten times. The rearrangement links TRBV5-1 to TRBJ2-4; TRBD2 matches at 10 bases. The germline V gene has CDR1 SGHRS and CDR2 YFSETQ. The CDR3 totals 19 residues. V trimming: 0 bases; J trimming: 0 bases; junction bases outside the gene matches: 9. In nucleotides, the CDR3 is TGCGCCAGCAGCTTGGAACGGCTAGCGGGGGACGGAGCCAAAAACATTCAGTACTTC. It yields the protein CASSLERLAGDGAKNIQYF.

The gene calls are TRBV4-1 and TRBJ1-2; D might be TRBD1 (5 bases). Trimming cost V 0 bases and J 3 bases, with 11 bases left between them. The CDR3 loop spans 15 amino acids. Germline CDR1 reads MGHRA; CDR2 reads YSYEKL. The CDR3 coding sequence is TGCGCCAGCAGCCAAGATTCTCCAGGGTACTATGGCTACACCTTC. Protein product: CASSQDSPGYYGYTF.